The 27 T cell receptor beta chains presented below share a single source sample, sequenced in a study of CDR3 diversity in severe acne. TCRdb re-called the PCR reads with MiXCR, one entry per CDR3 protein. The data show approximately 90,000 distinct CDR3 sequences, 49% seen once. Sequenced: blood. The receptors shown here come from a male donor with severe acne vulgaris.

This clonotype was recorded many times. The V gene is TRBV5-5, the J gene TRBJ2-1; D possibly corresponds to TRBD2 (6 bases). The V gene lost 4 bases and the J gene lost 1 base, with 15 bases spanning the gap. The germline V gene has CDR1 SGHKS and CDR2 YYEKEE (reference sequence). CDR3 size: 16 residues. The CDR3 coding sequence is TGTGCCAGCAGCGGAAAGGGACTTATTTCCTACAATGAGCAGTTCTTC. Translation gives CASSGKGLISYNEQFF. Supplemented by reference TRBV5-5 and TRBJ2-1, the full variable domain reads DAGVTQSPTHLIKTRGQQVTLRCSPISGHKSVSWYQQVLGQGPQFIFQYYEKEERGRGNFPDRFSARQFPNYSSELNVNALLLGDSALYLCASSGKGLISYNEQFFGPGTRLTVL.

This clonotype turned up a few times. V is TRBV7-9 and J is TRBJ2-6; D is undetermined. The CDR3 runs 20 residues. V lost 4 bases, J lost 0 bases, and 22 bases lay in between. Per germline, CDR1 SEHNR and CDR2 FQNEAQ (reference sequence). CDR3 region: CASSSFLISGPSSGANVLTF. The DNA of the CDR3 is TGTGCCAGCAGCTCATTTCTAATCTCCGGTCCGAGCTCTGGGGCCAACGTCCTGACTTTC.

This clonotype was seen many times. The V and J genes are TRBV6-2 or TRBV6-3 and TRBJ2-5, with D possibly TRBD2 on 5 matching bases. CDR1 and CDR2 (germline): MNHEY, SVGEGT. V gave up 0 bases and J gave up 5 bases, with 13 bases separating them. The length of the CDR3 is 15 residues. The CDR3 loop reads CASSYSSSGSETQYF. The CDR3 region has the DNA TGTGCCAGCAGTTACTCGAGTAGTGGGAGCGAGACCCAGTACTTC.

This clonotype was picked up many times. The chain combines TRBV25-1 with TRBJ1-1, with a possible D match to TRBD1 (5 bases). The CDR3 contains 11 residues. Per germline, CDR1 MGHDK and CDR2 SYGVNS. V dropped 4 bases and J dropped 11 bases, with 11 bases sitting between them. CDR3 sequence reads: CASSAGVQAFF. CDR3 DNA: TGTGCCAGCAGTGCGGGGGTGCAGGCTTTCTTT.

This clonotype has more than one count but fewer than ten. One end of the junction varies from germline; a read error may be responsible. The rearrangement uses TRBV6-6 and TRBJ2-1; D unresolved. The length of the CDR3 is 15 residues. The V gene's germline CDR1 is MNHNY and CDR2 SVGAGI (reference sequence). The CDR3 coding sequence is TGTGCCAGCAGTTCTGGCCCGAACTCCCACAATGAGCAGTTCTTC. It specifies CASSSGPNSHNEQFF.

The chain couples TRBV19 to TRBJ2-7; D may be TRBD1 (5 bases). Germline assignment: CDR1 LNHDA and CDR2 SQIVND (reference sequence). This CDR3 has 14 residues. V shed 8 bases and J shed 3 bases, with 17 bases lying between them. DNA of the CDR3: TGTGCCAGTTCCATCCAGGGCCCTGGCTACGAGCAGTACTTC. It codes for CASSIQGPGYEQYF.

The chain employs TRBV28 and TRBJ1-6; tentative D call: TRBD1 (6 bases). CDR3 length equals 14 residues. In germline, CDR1 is MDHEN, CDR2 SYDVKM. Trimming removed 7 bases at V and 9 bases at J, with 16 bases between. CDR3 residues: CASTSQGFGSPLHF. The CDR3 bases are TGTGCCAGCACCTCACAGGGTTTTGGTTCACCCCTCCACTTT.

This clonotype occurred many times. The V call is TRBV6-1, the J call TRBJ2-7; 8 bases are shared with TRBD2. With 1 base clipped from V and 6 bases from J, the junction kept 8 bases outside the gene matches. The CDR3 is 15 amino acids. Germline CDR1 and CDR2: MNHNS and SASEGT. The CDR3 nucleotides are TGTGCCAGCAGTGAAGATGCCAGCGGGAGTTCCGAGCAGTACGTC. This codes for CASSEDASGSSEQYV.

V and J are TRBV5-1 and TRBJ2-6; 7 bases map to TRBD1. From germline, CDR1 is SGHRS and CDR2 YFSETQ. There are 15 residues in the CDR3. The V segment lost 3 bases and the J segment 3 bases; nucleotides outside the gene matches: 3. CDR3 DNA: TGCGCCAGCAGCTCGGGGACAGATGGGGCCAACGTCCTGACTTTC. This translates into CASSSGTDGANVLTF.

The rearrangement uses TRBV6-1 and TRBJ1-1; D gene ambiguous. This CDR3 is 13 amino acids long. Trimming took off 0 bases at V and 5 bases at J, with 7 bases between the two ends. Germline V gene data show CDR1 as MNHNS and CDR2 as SASEGT. The CDR3 DNA follows: TGTGCCAGCAGTGAAGCGGAGAGAACTGAAGCTTTCTTT. Translating it yields CASSEAERTEAFF.

This clonotype was seen more than once but under ten times. V gene TRBV10-2 combines with J gene TRBJ2-2; no reliable D call. This CDR3 comprises 14 residues. V was clipped by 3 bases and J by 6 bases, with 11 bases between them. Germline V CDR1 and CDR2: WSHSY, SAAADI. This chain's CDR3 is CASSERPRPGELFF. As DNA, the CDR3 is TGCGCCAGCAGTGAACGACCTAGACCCGGGGAGCTGTTTTTT.

This clonotype turned up a few times. The DNA of the CDR3 is TGTGCCAGCAGTGAAAAGCGGGAGCCAGATACGCAGTATTTT. This translates into CASSEKREPDTQYF. This chain links TRBV6-1 with TRBJ2-3, with 8 nucleotides matching TRBD2. Germline V lookup: CDR1 MNHNS, CDR2 SASEGT. The length of the CDR3 is 14 residues. Trimming removed 2 bases from V and 4 bases from J; junction bases left unmatched: 2.

At least ten counts were recorded for this clonotype. The chain carries TRBV4-2 and TRBJ2-7; the D gene is possibly TRBD2 (6 bases). The CDR3 extends over 15 amino acids. The V gene lost 0 bases and the J gene lost 5 bases, with 14 bases spanning the gap. Germline CDR1 LGHNA, CDR2 YNFKEQ. The CDR3 loop is CASSQDNGGANEQYF. DNA for the CDR3: TGTGCCAGCAGCCAAGATAACGGGGGTGCCAACGAGCAGTACTTC.

This clonotype was seen a handful of times. V is TRBV7-2 and J is TRBJ2-7; TRBD2 matches at 14 bases. Germline CDR1 is SGHTA and CDR2 is FQGNSA. The CDR3 covers 18 residues. J lost 2 bases, V lost 3 bases, and 9 bases had no gene match. DNA for the CDR3: TGTGCCAGCAGCTTGACTAGCGGGAGGGCCCAGTTAACCTACGAGCAGTACTTC. Encoded protein: CASSLTSGRAQLTYEQYF. Filled out from reference TRBV7-2 and TRBJ2-7, the complete variable domain reads GAGVSQSPSNKVTEKGKDVELRCDPISGHTALYWYRQSLGQGLEFLIYFQGNSAPDKSGLPSDRFSAERTGGSVSTLTIQRTQQEDSAVYLCASSLTSGRAQLTYEQYFGPGTRLTVT.

This clonotype is medium-sized in the sample. This CDR3 reads CASSYLDRVHEQYF. The CDR3 DNA sequence: TGTGCCAGCAGTTACCTGGACAGGGTACACGAGCAGTACTTC. The V and J genes are TRBV6-5 and TRBJ2-7, with 8 nucleotides matching TRBD1. Trimming removed 2 bases from V and 5 bases from J; junction bases left unmatched: 5. There are 14 residues in the CDR3. Looked up from germline, CDR1 is MNHEY and CDR2 is SVGAGI.

The sample holds many counts of this clonotype. This rearrangement joins TRBV12-3 or TRBV12-4 to TRBJ1-2; no definite D call. This CDR3 is 13 amino acids long. Trimming stripped 6 bases from V and 4 bases from J, with 12 bases between. CDR3 amino acids: CASSILRSYGYTF. The DNA of the CDR3 is TGTGCCAGCAGCATCCTACGGAGCTATGGCTACACCTTC.

V usage is TRBV25-1 and J usage is TRBJ1-1, with 7 bases lining up with TRBD1. This CDR3 is 15 amino acids long. The ends lost 1 base at V and 5 bases at J; junction bases unmatched: 7. Germline CDR1 and CDR2: MGHDK and SYGVNS. The CDR3 DNA is TGTGCCAGCAGTGAATCGAGACAGGGAGGGACTGAAGCTTTCTTT. This sequence encodes CASSESRQGGTEAFF.

V and J are TRBV7-8 and TRBJ2-2; TRBD1 aligns across 9 bases. The CDR3 has 21 residues. Trimming at V came to 2 bases and at J to 2 bases, leaving 18 bases not matched to a gene. In germline, CDR1 is SGHVS, CDR2 FQNEAQ. This CDR3 reads CASSLRPTIKTGGSNTGELFF. The CDR3 DNA follows: TGTGCCAGCAGCTTACGACCTACGATTAAAACAGGGGGCTCCAACACCGGGGAGCTGTTTTTT.

There are many counts of this clonotype. V is TRBV6-5 and J is TRBJ1-2; 7 bases line up with TRBD1. Germline loops: CDR1 MNHEY, CDR2 SVGAGI. This CDR3 is 14 amino acids long. Germline trimming cut 6 bases from V and 6 bases from J; bases unmatched to any gene: 10. The CDR3 nucleotides are TGTGCCAGCAGCCGACAGGGAGGGAGTGATGGCTACACCTTC. It translates to CASSRQGGSDGYTF.

This clonotype was counted ten times or more. The chain employs TRBV5-5 and TRBJ2-7; 13 bases agree with TRBD2. The CDR3 consists of 15 residues. CDR1 is SGHKS and CDR2 is YYEKEE in the germline V gene (reference sequence). The J segment lost 4 bases and the V segment lost 5 bases, leaving 6 bases of the junction unmatched. The CDR3 DNA reads TGTGCCAGCAGGCGTCCGGGACTAGCGGGGTACGAGCAGTACTTC. Translation: CASRRPGLAGYEQYF. The complete variable domain, with remaining parts taken from reference TRBV5-5 and TRBJ2-7, reads DAGVTQSPTHLIKTRGQQVTLRCSPISGHKSVSWYQQVLGQGPQFIFQYYEKEERGRGNFPDRFSARQFPNYSSELNVNALLLGDSALYLCASRRPGLAGYEQYFGPGTRLTVT.

This clonotype appeared many times. J is TRBJ1-4 and V is TRBV28, with 11 bases that match TRBD1. From germline, CDR1 is MDHEN and CDR2 SYDVKM. Trimming cost V 2 bases and J 7 bases; bases outside gene matches: 3. The CDR3 runs to 15 residues. The CDR3 loop is CASSLGGQGGEKLFF. Here the CDR3 DNA reads TGTGCCAGCAGTTTAGGGGGACAGGGGGGTGAAAAACTGTTTTTT.

This clonotype was seen repeatedly, ten times or more. The genes are TRBV15 and TRBJ2-1, with unresolved D. There are 13 residues in the CDR3. The germline V gene has CDR1 LNHNV and CDR2 YYDKDF (reference sequence). V lost 1 base and J lost 10, with 11 bases in between. CDR3 in DNA: TGTGCCACCAGCAGAGGAGTGGGGAACGAGCAGTTCTTC. Its translation: CATSRGVGNEQFF. Looking up the rest from reference TRBV15 and TRBJ2-1 gives the full variable domain: DAMVIQNPRYQVTQFGKPVTLSCSQTLNHNVMYWYQQKSSQAPKLLFHYYDKDFNNEADTPDNFQSRRPNTSFCFLDIRSPGLGDTAMYLCATSRGVGNEQFFGPGTRLTVL.

A word on this clonotype: A read error may account for a junction end that differs from germline. This rearrangement joins TRBV30 to TRBJ2-3; possibly TRBD2 for D (6 bases). The CDR3 sequence is 16 residues long. Looked up from germline, CDR1 is GTSNPN and CDR2 is SVGIG (reference sequence). This CDR3 reads CVWSVPGLLGTDTQYF. The CDR3, as DNA: TGTGTCTGGAGTGTACCGGGACTCCTCGGCACAGATACGCAGTATTTT.

The V call is TRBV3-1, the J call TRBJ1-2, with D perhaps TRBD1 (6 bases). Trimming cost V 4 bases and J 0 bases, with 15 bases left between them. Germline V CDR1 and CDR2: LGHDT, YNNKEL (reference sequence). This CDR3 is 16 amino acids long. In nucleotides, the CDR3 is TGTGCCAGCAGCCGAACACTACAGGGTTCTAACTATGGCTACACCTTC. It encodes CASSRTLQGSNYGYTF.

The chain joins TRBV7-9 to TRBJ2-7; unclear D gene. Germline V gene sequence: CDR1 SEHNR, CDR2 FQNEAQ (reference sequence). The length of the CDR3 is 9 residues. V gave up 1 base and J gave up 10 bases, with 2 bases separating them. DNA of the CDR3: TGTGCCAGCAGCTTAGAACAGTACTTC. Protein sequence: CASSLEQYF.

The chain is built from TRBV10-2 and TRBJ2-7, with a tentative D call TRBD2 (6 bases). CDR3 length equals 15 residues. The germline gives CDR1 WSHSY, CDR2 SAAADI. Between the trimmed V and J ends, which lost 6 bases and 0 bases, there was a span of 15 bases. In DNA, the CDR3 is TGCGCCAGCAGGGTTGATAGCGGTACCTCCTACGAGCAGTACTTC. Translation gives CASRVDSGTSYEQYF.

This clonotype was counted once. The chain is built from TRBV16 and TRBJ2-6; D remains unclear. Trimming shortened V by 1 base and J by 0 bases, and 7 bases separated the two germline ends. CDR1 and CDR2 from the germline V gene are KGHSY and FQNENV. CDR3 length: 16 residues. As DNA, the CDR3 is TGTGCCAGCAGCCAATTTGGGGTCTCTGGGGCCAACGTCCTGACTTTC. Its protein product is CASSQFGVSGANVLTF.